Below are 27 T cell receptor beta chains sequenced from a single sample in a study of T cells in Graves' hyperthyroidism and ophthalmopathy. Regions amplified from RNA transcripts were the TCR beta CDR3 regions. HTBI primers were the set used in a first-round RT-PCR of the TCR CDR3. One entry per CDR3 protein results from TCRdb running MiXCR on the multiplex PCR reads. This sample carries roughly 300,000 distinct CDR3 sequences, approximately 26% of them seen once, and the ten largest clones take roughly a quarter. Input material: blood. These receptors originate from a middle-aged man with Graves' hyperthyroidism that later progressed to Graves' ophthalmopathy.

This clonotype was recorded a few times. The rearrangement uses TRBV18 and TRBJ1-2, with D possibly matching TRBD1 (5 bases). The germline V gene encodes CDR1 KGHSH and CDR2 LQKENI. There are 12 residues in the CDR3. Trimming shortened V by 4 bases and J by 10 bases, and 13 bases separated the two germline ends. CDR3 sequence reads: CASSLPRGAYTF. The CDR3 bases are TGTGCCAGCTCACTCCCGCGCGGGGCCTACACCTTC.

This clonotype was observed many times. The V call is TRBV14, the J call TRBJ2-7, with D hard to call. V gave up 0 bases and J gave up 0 bases, with 12 bases separating them. The CDR3 has 16 residues. Per the germline V gene, CDR1 is SGHDN and CDR2 is FVKESK. This CDR3 reads CASSQDYRVRSYEQYF. CDR3 DNA sequence: TGTGCCAGCAGCCAAGATTATCGGGTCCGCTCCTACGAGCAGTACTTC.

This clonotype was found many times. The chain has TRBV18 and TRBJ2-7; TRBD2 matches 7 bases. The CDR3 extends over 16 amino acids. The V and J ends lost 0 bases and 0 bases, in that order; junction bases with no gene match: 5. Germline V lookup: CDR1 KGHSH, CDR2 LQKENI. The CDR3 DNA follows: TGTGCCAGCTCACCACCGAGGCGGGAGAGCTCCTACGAGCAGTACTTC. The encoded protein is CASSPPRRESSYEQYF.

This clonotype was detected many times. DNA of the CDR3: TGCAGCGTCGGCGACAGGACGACAGATACGCAGTATTTT. This codes for CSVGDRTTDTQYF. The chain carries TRBV29-1 and TRBJ2-3; TRBD1 is a possible D gene (6 bases). Looked up from germline, CDR1 is SQVTM and CDR2 is ANQGSEA. V dropped 6 bases and J dropped 3 bases, with 13 bases sitting between them. This CDR3 is 13 amino acids long.

This clonotype was seen at least ten times. V usage is TRBV20-1 and J usage is TRBJ2-7; tentatively, D is TRBD2 (6 bases). V lost 3 bases and J lost 1, with 19 bases in between. CDR3 length equals 16 residues. The germline V gene has CDR1 DFQATT and CDR2 SNEGSKA (reference sequence). The CDR3 region has the DNA TGCAGTGCTAGGGCCGACGCTGGGACTGTTTCCTACGAGCAGTACTTC. Protein: CSARADAGTVSYEQYF.

Written as DNA, the CDR3 is TGTGCCAGCAGCTTCGATGTCCCTGAAGCTTTCTTT. Protein product: CASSFDVPEAFF. V and J are TRBV28 and TRBJ1-1; D call uncertain. This CDR3 has 12 residues. Per germline, CDR1 MDHEN and CDR2 SYDVKM. The ends were cut back, 6 bases at V and 6 bases at J, with 11 bases in the middle.

The table lists this clonotype with many counts. The rearrangement uses TRBV12-3 or TRBV12-4 and TRBJ2-5, with D perhaps matching TRBD2 (7 bases). The CDR3 has 13 residues. Deletions cut 3 bases from V and 5 bases from J, with 10 bases between. The CDR3 loop reads CASSLRGLETQYF. The CDR3 DNA reads TGTGCCAGCAGTTTGCGGGGGCTGGAGACCCAGTACTTC.

This clonotype was detected many times. This chain connects TRBV28 to TRBJ1-5, with 10 bases identical to TRBD1. The trim removed 3 bases at V and 1 base at J, leaving 15 bases unmatched. This CDR3 contains 20 residues. Germline CDR1 reads MDHEN; CDR2 reads SYDVKM. The CDR3 DNA reads as TGTGCCAGCAGTTTCGCTAGGGACAGGGGTCTTAAGTTCAGCAATCAGCCCCAGCATTTT. Amino acid sequence: CASSFARDRGLKFSNQPQHF.

This clonotype was counted ten times or more. One junction end disagrees with the germline gene, perhaps due to a read error. J is TRBJ2-3 and V is TRBV12-3 or TRBV12-4, with D possibly TRBD2 on 6 matching bases. The CDR3 spans 19 residues. CDR3 protein: CASSFPRGGLRANTDAQYF. CDR3 nucleotides: TGTGCCAGCAGTTTCCCACGGGGAGGTCTTCGAGCCAACACAGATGCGCAGTATTTT.

At least ten counts were recorded for this clonotype. The chain has TRBV2 and TRBJ1-1; D is possibly TRBD1 (6 bases). The germline V and J ends were trimmed by 5 bases and 7 bases, with 11 bases remaining between them. Germline assignment: CDR1 SNHLY and CDR2 FYNNEI. This CDR3 has 12 amino acids. Written as DNA, the CDR3 is TGTGCCAGCAGTAAACAGGGAAATGAAGCTTTCTTT. It codes for CASSKQGNEAFF.

The table lists this clonotype with many counts. The gene calls are TRBV12-3 or TRBV12-4 and TRBJ1-3; TRBD1 matches at 7 bases. Germline trimming cut 6 bases from V and 0 bases from J; bases unmatched to any gene: 11. The CDR3 contains 17 residues. The CDR3: CASSRIGQVLSGNTIYF. The CDR3 nucleotides are TGTGCCAGCAGCCGTATCGGACAGGTCCTCTCTGGAAACACCATATATTTT.

This clonotype was seen repeatedly, ten times or more. V is TRBV12-3 or TRBV12-4 and J is TRBJ2-3, with TRBD1 as a possible D gene (5 bases). There are 14 residues in the CDR3. The V gene lost 6 bases and the J gene lost 2 bases, with 12 bases spanning the gap. CDR3 loop: CASRFGADTDTQYF. The CDR3 region has the DNA TGTGCCAGCAGATTTGGGGCTGACACAGATACGCAGTATTTT.

The table lists this clonotype with many counts. This rearrangement joins TRBV5-1 to TRBJ1-3; D uncertain. CDR1 is SGHRS, CDR2 YFSETQ, per germline. This CDR3 has 14 amino acids. V was trimmed by 5 bases and J by 0 bases, leaving 9 bases between them. CDR3 residues: CASRIDTSGNTIYF. The CDR3 bases are TGCGCCAGCAGAATAGACACCTCTGGAAACACCATATATTTT.

The genes are TRBV6-1 and TRBJ1-1; D not certain. The germline gives CDR1 MNHNS, CDR2 SASEGT. V was trimmed by 4 bases and J by 3 bases, leaving 9 bases between them. CDR3 size: 13 residues. The chain's CDR3 is CASSAGFDTEAFF. The CDR3 region has the DNA TGTGCCAGCAGTGCTGGGTTTGACACTGAAGCTTTCTTT.

This clonotype was counted ten times or more. The chain uses TRBV9 and TRBJ1-1; TRBD1 matches at 8 bases. The V and J ends lost 0 bases and 1 base, in that order; junction bases with no gene match: 5. The CDR3 is made up of 16 amino acids. The germline V gene encodes CDR1 SGDLS and CDR2 YYNGEE. This CDR3 is CASSVGTGQGNTEAFF. The CDR3 DNA is TGTGCCAGCAGCGTAGGCACAGGACAGGGGAACACTGAAGCTTTCTTT.

V is TRBV27 and J is TRBJ2-7; D gene unclear. This CDR3 is built from 15 residues. Germline V gives CDR1 MNHEY, CDR2 SMNVEV (reference sequence). The V end was cut by 5 bases, the J end by 6 bases, with 20 bases between. The CDR3 here is CASSPYPVEVGEQYF. The CDR3 DNA reads as TGTGCCAGCAGTCCCTATCCCGTCGAGGTGGGCGAGCAGTACTTC.

The rearrangement links TRBV29-1 to TRBJ2-7; 8 nucleotides line up with TRBD1. Germline V lookup: CDR1 SQVTM, CDR2 ANQGSEA. The CDR3 runs 15 residues. The V and J ends lost 3 bases and 0 bases, in that order; junction bases with no gene match: 7. The CDR3 region is CSVEGGQGSSYEQYF. The DNA of the CDR3 is TGCAGCGTTGAGGGCGGACAGGGATCCTCCTACGAGCAGTACTTC.

In this sample, this clonotype turned up many times. The gene calls are TRBV6-1 and TRBJ1-2; D not certain. The CDR3 sequence is 15 residues long. Trimming cost V 4 bases and J 2 bases, with 14 bases left between them. CDR1 and CDR2 from the germline V gene are MNHNS and SASEGT. The CDR3 sequence is CASSVLVSTNYGYTF. In nucleotides, the CDR3 is TGTGCCAGCAGTGTTCTTGTCTCGACAAACTATGGCTACACCTTC.

This clonotype was detected many times. This rearrangement joins TRBV7-3 to TRBJ2-7; D perhaps matches TRBD2 (5 bases). This CDR3 comprises 13 residues. The germline V and J ends were trimmed by 0 bases and 3 bases, with 6 bases remaining between them. Germline V CDR1 and CDR2: SGHTA, FQGTGA. The CDR3 protein is CASSLTEGYEQYF. The DNA for the CDR3 is TGTGCCAGCAGCTTAACCGAGGGCTACGAGCAGTACTTC. Supplemented by reference TRBV7-3 and TRBJ2-7, the full variable domain reads GAGVSQTPSNKVTEKGKYVELRCDPISGHTALYWYRQSLGQGPEFLIYFQGTGAADDSGLPNDRFFAVRPEGSVSTLKIQRTERGDSAVYLCASSLTEGYEQYFGPGTRLTVT.

This clonotype showed up many times. The CDR3 is CASSLGGISNTEAFF. In nucleotides, the CDR3 is TGTGCCAGCAGTTTAGGTGGCATCTCGAACACTGAAGCTTTCTTT. This chain links TRBV28 with TRBJ1-1; D uncertain. The CDR3 spans 15 residues. From germline, CDR1 is MDHEN and CDR2 SYDVKM. V was clipped by 2 bases and J by 1 base, with 11 bases between them.

The table lists this clonotype with many counts. V usage is TRBV7-8 and J usage is TRBJ2-7; TRBD2 matches 8 bases. Germline lookup yields CDR1 SGHVS and CDR2 FQNEAQ. The CDR3 extends over 16 amino acids. Trimming cost V 1 base and J 2 bases; bases outside gene matches: 7. CDR3 protein: CASSLGAQRETYEQYF. CDR3 DNA: TGTGCCAGCAGCTTAGGTGCACAGCGGGAGACCTACGAGCAGTACTTC.

This clonotype appeared many times. The V and J genes are TRBV12-3 or TRBV12-4 and TRBJ1-5; 7 bases align to TRBD1. The CDR3 is 14 residues long. J was trimmed by 1 base and V by 9 bases; bases with no gene match: 6. The CDR3 reads CASSRDRSNQPQHF. CDR3 coding DNA: TGTGCCAGTAGCCGGGACAGAAGCAATCAGCCCCAGCATTTT.

In regard to this clonotype: A much larger clone lies one base from this, so it may be a read error. The rearrangement links TRBV28 to TRBJ2-5, with D possibly TRBD2 on 5 matching bases. Trimming took off 2 bases at V and 10 bases at J, with 14 bases between the two ends. There are 13 residues in the CDR3. The V gene's germline CDR1 is MDHEN and CDR2 SYDVKM. The CDR3 bases are TGTGCCAGCAGTTTAGGGGTCTTGGGGAGCCAGTACTTC. Protein sequence: CASSLGVLGSQYF.

V gene TRBV6-2 or TRBV6-3 combines with J gene TRBJ2-5, with D perhaps given as TRBD1 or TRBD2 (5 bases each). The CDR3 is 16 residues long. Germline loops: CDR1 MNHEY, CDR2 SVGEGT. V dropped 2 bases and J dropped 2 bases, with 15 bases sitting between them. Here the CDR3 reads CASSYTLGDVQETQYF. CDR3 bases: TGTGCCAGCAGTTACACGCTCGGGGACGTTCAAGAGACCCAGTACTTC.

The chain joins TRBV20-1 to TRBJ1-5; D gene ambiguous. This CDR3 has 13 amino acids. V was cut by 3 bases and J by 6 bases, with 12 bases left in between. Germline V gene sequence: CDR1 DFQATT, CDR2 SNEGSKA (reference sequence). This chain's CDR3 is CSARAGNGQPQHF. Written as DNA, the CDR3 is TGCAGTGCTAGGGCCGGGAACGGTCAGCCCCAGCATTTT.

There are many counts of this clonotype. The V call is TRBV28, the J call TRBJ2-5, with 10 bases matching TRBD1. The CDR3 is 15 amino acids. V shed 6 bases and J 5 bases; nucleotides not matched to a gene: 9. CDR1 is MDHEN, CDR2 SYDVKM, per germline. The DNA for the CDR3 is TGTGCCAGCAGCCTGACAGGGGGCTGGATGGAGACCCAGTACTTC. It encodes CASSLTGGWMETQYF.

This clonotype was detected many times. This sequence joins TRBV13 and TRBJ1-2; D is undetermined. The CDR3 is 13 residues long. CDR1 is PRHDT, CDR2 FYEKMQ, per germline (reference sequence). V lost 0 bases, J lost 7 bases, and 9 bases lay in between. In nucleotides, the CDR3 is TGTGCCAGCAGCTTAGGACGGACCGCTGGCTACACCTTC. It yields the protein CASSLGRTAGYTF.